A selection of T cell receptor beta chains follows, all from one sample in a study of Graves' ophthalmopathy and Graves' hyperthyroidism. TCRdb passed the multiplex PCR reads through MiXCR, listing each CDR3 protein once. The sample yields about 210,000 distinct CDR3 sequences, around 28% seen once. Sequencing used peripheral blood. These receptors all come from a man in his fifties with Graves' ophthalmopathy. CDR3s include the opening cysteine and the closing phenylalanine or tryptophan. The order of the fields is V gene, J gene, clone size, D gene, CDR3 protein, CDR3 DNA. D genes are given only for firm matches. Size tells how often a clone was seen (once, few, many) or the class of an expanded clone, and some rows leave it out.

TRBV7-3,TRBJ2-2,.,TRBD1,CASSLAPTGVRTGELFF,TGTGCCAGCAGCCTCGCCCCGACAGGGGTGCGGACCGGGGAGCTGTTTTTT
TRBV29-1,TRBJ2-5,.,.,CSVRPQDETQHF,TGCAGCGTTCGTCCACAAGACGAGACCCAGCACTTC
TRBV12-3/TRBV12-4,TRBJ1-2,few,TRBD1,CASNQDGTGLYGYTF,TGTGCCAGCAACCAAGATGGGACAGGGCTCTATGGCTACACCTTC
TRBV24-1,TRBJ2-5,.,TRBD2,CATGDGTTGETQYF,TGTGCCACCGGGGACGGGACTACTGGGGAGACCCAGTACTTC
TRBV28,TRBJ2-5,many,.,CASSARETQYF,TGTGCCAGCAGTGCCCGGGAGACCCAGTACTTC
TRBV6-2/TRBV6-3,TRBJ2-7,once,.,CASSLQGSSYEQYF,TGTGCCAGCAGTCTTCAAGGGAGCTCCTACGAGCAGTACTTC
TRBV12-3/TRBV12-4,TRBJ2-7,many,.,CASSPSNEQYF,TGTGCCAGCAGTCCCTCAAACGAGCAGTACTTC
TRBV7-9,TRBJ2-7,many,TRBD2,CASSLYSGTAGEQYF,TGTGCCAGCAGCTTATACAGCGGGACGGCCGGCGAGCAGTACTTC
TRBV11-2,TRBJ2-5,many,.,CASSAPLASIETQYF,TGTGCCAGCAGCGCCCCCTTGGCCAGCATAGAGACCCAGTACTTC
TRBV28,TRBJ1-1,many,TRBD1,CASSSSGQGDSGEAFF,TGTGCCAGCAGTTCATCGGGACAGGGGGATAGTGGTGAAGCTTTCTTT
TRBV10-3,TRBJ2-5,many,TRBD2,CAISEPGRAQETQYF,TGTGCCATCAGTGAGCCCGGGAGGGCCCAAGAGACCCAGTACTTC
TRBV29-1,TRBJ1-2,many,TRBD1,CSVVQPGGADYGYTF,TGCAGCGTCGTACAGCCAGGGGGCGCTGACTATGGCTACACCTTC
TRBV14,TRBJ1-1,many,TRBD1,CASSQLHRGNTEAFF,TGTGCCAGCAGCCAGTTGCACAGGGGTAACACTGAAGCTTTCTTT
TRBV2,TRBJ2-4,many,.,CASTLDLAKNIQYF,TGTGCCAGCACTCTAGACTTAGCCAAAAACATTCAGTACTTC
TRBV6-5,TRBJ2-6,.,.,CASSSFQSGANVLTF,TGTGCCAGCAGTTCCTTTCAGTCTGGGGCCAACGTCCTGACTTTC
TRBV28,TRBJ2-5,.,TRBD2,CASSPPGLAGGKETQYF,TGTGCCAGCAGCCCCCCGGGACTAGCGGGAGGGAAAGAGACCCAGTACTTC
TRBV6-2/TRBV6-3,TRBJ2-7,once,TRBD2,CASSTQSGSTYEQYF,TGTGCCAGCAGTACGCAAAGCGGGAGTACCTACGAGCAGTACTTC
TRBV28,TRBJ2-2,many,.,CASRTTENTGELFF,TGTGCCAGCAGAACGACAGAAAACACCGGGGAGCTGTTTTTT
TRBV7-2,TRBJ2-5,many,.,CASSLDMWEETQYF,TGTGCCAGCAGCTTAGACATGTGGGAGGAGACCCAGTACTTC
TRBV27,TRBJ1-5,many,.,CASSGVWTASNQPQHF,TGTGCCAGCAGTGGGGTATGGACAGCTAGCAATCAGCCCCAGCATTTT
TRBV12-3/TRBV12-4,TRBJ2-7,.,.,CASTRVGSYEQYF,TGTGCCAGCACCCGGGTGGGCTCCTACGAGCAGTACTTC
TRBV6-1,TRBJ2-2,many,.,CASSEGQGELFF,TGTGCCAGCAGTGAAGGACAGGGGGAGCTGTTTTTT
TRBV18,TRBJ2-7,many,TRBD1,CASSPGQGGVVRFEQYF,TGTGCCAGCTCACCGGGACAGGGTGGGGTGGTGAGGTTCGAGCAGTACTTC
TRBV20-1,TRBJ2-5,many,.,CSARGETSWETQYF,TGCAGTGCTAGAGGGGAAACATCGTGGGAGACCCAGTACTTC
TRBV6-5,TRBJ1-6,.,.,CASSYSGRTNSPLHF,TGTGCCAGCAGTTACTCGGGACGTACGAATTCACCCCTCCACTTT
TRBV6-6,TRBJ2-7,many,.,CASNTGSSYEQYF,TGTGCCAGCAATACAGGGAGCTCCTACGAGCAGTACTTC
TRBV11-2,TRBJ2-5,.,.,CASSLVGGLGTQYF,TGTGCCAGCAGCTTAGTTGGCGGACTCGGGACCCAGTACTTC
TRBV27,TRBJ1-1,many,.,CASSSVERLNTEAFF,TGTGCCAGCAGTAGTGTCGAGAGACTGAACACTGAAGCTTTCTTT
TRBV11-2,TRBJ2-5,.,.,CASSLSGVGTQYF,TGTGCCAGCAGCCTCTCGGGGGTGGGGACCCAGTACTTC
TRBV9,TRBJ1-2,many,.,CASSPAQDTYGYTF,TGTGCCAGCAGCCCGGCCCAGGACACTTATGGCTACACCTTC
TRBV12-3/TRBV12-4,TRBJ2-7,many,.,CASNLATGTTYEQYF,TGTGCCAGCAATTTAGCGACGGGAACCACCTACGAGCAGTACTTC
TRBV28,TRBJ1-1,many,.,CASSPGTPEAFF,TGTGCCAGCAGTCCCGGGACACCTGAAGCTTTCTTT
TRBV6-1,TRBJ2-7,many,TRBD1,CASTKDRTSLYEQYF,TGTGCCAGCACCAAGGACAGGACAAGCCTCTACGAGCAGTACTTC
TRBV12-3/TRBV12-4,TRBJ2-2,many,.,CASSFKLANTGELFF,TGTGCCAGCAGTTTTAAACTAGCCAACACCGGGGAGCTGTTTTTT
TRBV6-1,TRBJ2-7,.,.,CASSARSSYEQYF,TGTGCCAGCAGTGCACGGAGCTCCTACGAGCAGTACTTC
TRBV6-2/TRBV6-3,TRBJ2-7,.,.,CASSYSKDEQYF,TGTGCCAGCAGTTACTCGAAAGACGAGCAGTACTTC
TRBV9,TRBJ2-7,many,.,CASSPRGEIVDEQYF,TGTGCCAGCAGCCCGAGGGGAGAAATCGTGGACGAGCAGTACTTC